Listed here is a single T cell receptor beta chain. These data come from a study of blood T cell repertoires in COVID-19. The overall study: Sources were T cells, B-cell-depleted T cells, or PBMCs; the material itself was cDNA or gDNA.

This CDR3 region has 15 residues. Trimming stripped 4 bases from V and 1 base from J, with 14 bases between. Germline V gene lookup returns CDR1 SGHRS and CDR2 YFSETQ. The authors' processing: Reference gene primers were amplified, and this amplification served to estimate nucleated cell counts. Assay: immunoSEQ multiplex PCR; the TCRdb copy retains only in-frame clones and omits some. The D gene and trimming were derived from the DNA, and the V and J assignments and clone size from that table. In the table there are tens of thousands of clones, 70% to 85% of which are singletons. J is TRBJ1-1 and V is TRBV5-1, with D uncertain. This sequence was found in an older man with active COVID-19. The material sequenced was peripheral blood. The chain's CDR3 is CASSAHGSPNTEAFF. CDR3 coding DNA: TGCGCCAGCAGCGCTCACGGGAGCCCGAACACTGAAGCTTTCTTT.